Listed below are T cell receptor beta chains from one sample, sequenced in a study of long-term antiretroviral therapy in people with HIV. The method was immunoSEQ multiplex PCR; TCRdb's version includes in-frame clones alone and lacks a portion of them. The profile covers about 32,000 clones, with approximately 85% appearing a single time and roughly a tenth taken by the ten largest. This sample comprised unsorted PBMCs, obtained 2.2 years after starting antiretroviral therapy. The receptor source for this set is a man aged 18 to 30 with HIV. CDR3s include the opening cysteine and the closing phenylalanine or tryptophan. The D gene is left open where the match is weak. The size of a clone is reported for some rows only, either as once, few or many, or as a class for expanded clones.

D gene	clone size	V gene	J gene	CDR3 protein	CDR3 DNA
TRBD1	NA	TRBV6-5	TRBJ2-1	CASSYVGQGFDEQFF	TGTGCCAGCAGTTACGTCGGACAGGGGTTCGATGAGCAGTTCTTC
NA	NA	TRBV18	TRBJ2-5	CASSPGVQETQYF	TGTGCCAGCTCACCAGGGGTACAAGAGACCCAGTACTTC
TRBD1	NA	TRBV19	TRBJ2-3	CASSSRQGPDTQYF	TGTGCCAGTAGCAGTAGACAGGGCCCGGATACGCAGTATTTT
NA	NA	TRBV30	TRBJ2-1	CAWGPRYNEQFF	TGTGCCTGGGGCCCCCGGTACAATGAGCAGTTCTTC
NA	NA	TRBV27	TRBJ1-2	CASSLSGDYGYTF	TGTGCCAGCAGTTTGTCGGGGGACTATGGCTACACCTTC
NA	NA	TRBV4-2	TRBJ2-1	CASSQDITGRDEQFF	TGTGCCAGCAGCCAAGATATAACAGGGAGGGATGAGCAGTTCTTC
NA	NA	TRBV6-5	TRBJ2-7	CASSSGGVSYEQYF	TGTGCCAGCAGTTCCGGCGGGGTCTCCTACGAGCAGTACTTC
NA	NA	TRBV6-1	TRBJ2-2	CASSKATSNTGELFF	TGTGCCAGCAGTAAGGCTACCTCGAACACCGGGGAGCTGTTTTTT
TRBD2	NA	TRBV7-9	TRBJ2-7	CASSLAREKQYF	TGTGCCAGCAGCTTAGCGCGGGAGAAGCAGTACTTC
NA	NA	TRBV27	TRBJ2-7	CASSFGTGSYEQYF	TGTGCCAGCAGTTTCGGAACAGGGTCCTACGAGCAGTACTTC
TRBD2	NA	TRBV7-2	TRBJ2-3	CASSWAWAGGTDTQYF	TGTGCCAGCAGCTGGGCGTGGGCGGGGGGAACAGATACGCAGTATTTT
NA	NA	TRBV13	TRBJ2-3	CASSHTTDKQYF	TGTGCCAGCAGTCATACGACGGATAAACAGTATTTT
NA	NA	TRBV5-5	TRBJ1-2	CASSLSRNSPTFNYGYTF	TGTGCCAGCAGCTTATCCAGAAACAGCCCAACTTTTAACTATGGCTACACCTTC
NA	NA	TRBV29-1	TRBJ1-2	CSVVADYHGYTF	TGCAGCGTTGTGGCGGACTACCATGGCTACACCTTC
NA	NA	TRBV6-6	TRBJ1-2	CASSYPGTGTPGNTF	TGTGCCAGCAGTTACCCCGGGACGGGGACGCCTGGGAACACCTTC
NA	NA	TRBV30	TRBJ2-2	CAWSVWFPAGELFF	TGTGCCTGGAGTGTATGGTTTCCCGCCGGGGAGCTGTTTTTT
NA	NA	TRBV30	TRBJ2-2	CAWREYRELFF	TGTGCCTGGAGGGAATACAGGGAGCTGTTTTTT
NA	NA	TRBV11-3	TRBJ2-1	CASSLGMGNEQFF	TGTGCCAGCAGCTTAGGCATGGGAAATGAGCAGTTCTTC
NA	NA	TRBV23-1	TRBJ2-6	CASSHLPPGPGTRGAGANVLTF	TGCGCCAGCAGTCACCTTCCGCCAGGCCCCGGTACCCGGGGCGCTGGGGCCAACGTCCTGACTTTC
NA	NA	TRBV5-1	TRBJ2-7	CASSFEGGGYEQYF	TGCGCCAGCAGCTTTGAGGGAGGGGGCTACGAGCAGTACTTC
TRBD1	once	TRBV7-3	TRBJ2-5	CASSFLGGAGLETQYF	TGTGCCAGCAGCTTTCTAGGGGGCGCGGGCCTAGAGACCCAGTACTTC
TRBD2	NA	TRBV10-2	TRBJ2-5	CASRTSGGEKETQYF	TGCGCCAGCAGAACTAGCGGGGGGGAGAAAGAGACCCAGTACTTC
NA	NA	TRBV11-2	TRBJ2-7	CASSLDQGTYEQYF	TGTGCCAGCAGCTTAGACCAGGGGACCTACGAGCAGTACTTC
TRBD1	few	TRBV7-9	TRBJ2-4	CASSLVGGTKILAKNIQYF	TGTGCCAGCAGCTTAGTAGGGGGCACAAAAATTTTAGCCAAAAACATTCAGTACTTC
NA	NA	TRBV4-1	TRBJ1-1	CASSQGGPANTEAFF	TGCGCCAGCAGCCAAGGGGGTCCGGCGAACACTGAAGCTTTCTTT
NA	NA	TRBV30	TRBJ1-1	CAWSGAWGGTEAFF	TGTGCCTGGAGCGGGGCCTGGGGGGGCACTGAAGCTTTCTTT
NA	NA	TRBV5-1	TRBJ2-1	CASSLGGRGGEQFF	TGCGCCAGCAGCTTGGGGGGTAGAGGCGGTGAGCAGTTCTTC
NA	NA	TRBV7-9	TRBJ2-2	CAREVPNTGELFF	TGTGCCAGGGAGGTTCCGAACACCGGGGAGCTGTTTTTT
NA	NA	TRBV4-3	TRBJ1-5	CASSQDRHSNQPQHF	TGCGCCAGCAGCCAAGATCGACACTCCAATCAGCCCCAGCATTTT